The clone carrying this T cell receptor beta chain was seen only a few times. Its matching antigen is unknown. TCRdb redid the calling of the 5' RACE reads with MiXCR, one entry per CDR3 protein. The sample holds about 120,000 distinct CDR3 sequences; about a tenth are singletons and the top ten take approximately 24%. This specimen comes from a study of spatial heterogeneity in lung cancer. Study context: Donors were around 70 untreated early-stage non-small cell lung cancer patients. Detection consistently captured more beta-chain sequences than alpha-chain sequences. Points from the study as a whole: Blood carried ubiquitous expanded tumor TCRs more at resection than follow-up.

The V gene end was trimmed by 6 bases and the J gene end by 5 bases; junction bases not matched to a gene: 11. The CDR3 totals 16 residues. CDR1 SQVTM and CDR2 ANQGSEA come from the germline V gene. The time point is: blood at routine non-recurrence follow-up after resection. The authors sequenced whole RNA from tumor, nontumor lung or frozen PBMC without sorting. This sequence joins TRBV29-1 and TRBJ2-3, with 13 bases lining up with TRBD2. This TCR was recovered from a female donor with early-stage non-small cell lung cancer. The input for sequencing was PBMCs, taken at follow-up. The CDR3, as DNA: TGCAGCGTGCCAGGCGGGACTAGCGGGATATTAGATACGCAGTATTTT. It codes for CSVPGGTSGILDTQYF.